The clone carrying this TCR beta chain was seen a handful of times. Its antigen remains unknown. This entry comes from a study of T-cell memory formation after mild COVID-19. At the level of the study: Clustering of TCRs was largely donor specific.

CDR3 size: 13 residues. In germline, CDR1 is ENHRY, CDR2 SYGVKD. V lost 8 bases and J lost 10, with 18 bases in between. Study observations and caveats: In pre-infection memory, a portion of responding clones appeared, which suggested that cross-reactive memory joined.

UMIs and sample barcodes were carried by the TCR alpha and TCR beta cDNA libraries that 5'RACE produced using constant-segment primers. TCRdb itself ran the 5' RACE reads through MiXCR, one entry per CDR3 protein. Here the sample spans roughly 310,000 distinct CDR3 sequences, around a sixth being singletons. The TCR comes from a man between 18 and 35 years old who had mild COVID-19 (a few samples of this study predate the infection). Cell type and time point are not known. Source material: PBMCs or a T cell subset sorted from them (not recorded which). This chain uses TRBV10-3 with TRBJ2-1; the D gene is possibly TRBD1 (7 bases). CDR3 protein: CAIQGGSNWEQFF. The CDR3 DNA reads as TGTGCCATCCAGGGGGGCTCTAATTGGGAGCAGTTCTTC.